The 18 T cell receptor beta chains in this list originate from one sample, sequenced in a study of cytomegalovirus exposure and HLA in healthy donors. 60 Vbeta and 13 Jbeta primers were used in PCR. The data were produced by immunoSEQ multiplex PCR, yet TCRdb's version contains in-frame clones alone and is incomplete. The data show 200,000 or so clones, with 76% seen just once and 0.63% held by the top ten. The sample comprised PBMCs. All receptors derive from a man aged 18 to 30 in good health and CMV-seronegative.

The chain uses TRBV6-1 and TRBJ2-5; 9 nucleotides agree with TRBD2. The J call could be wrong; TRBJ2-7 is a better fit for the DNA end. CDR1 MNHNS and CDR2 SASEGT come from the germline V gene. The CDR3 consists of 13 residues. CDR3 residues: CASSWTSVYEQYF. The CDR3 DNA reads TGTGCCAGCAGCTGGACTAGCGTCTACGAGCAGTACTTC.

This clone has only a few counts. The gene calls are TRBV30 and TRBJ1-4, with D tentatively TRBD1 (5 bases). V gave up 0 bases and J gave up 4 bases, with 9 bases separating them. The germline CDR1 and CDR2 sequences are GTSNPN and SVGIG (reference sequence). This CDR3 has 14 amino acids. The CDR3 DNA follows: TGTGCCTGGAGTGTGGGGCAGCTTAATGAAAAACTGTTTTTT. It codes for CAWSVGQLNEKLFF.

This clone appeared once. V gene TRBV9 combines with J gene TRBJ2-2; D is unclear. The CDR3 covers 12 residues. CDR1 is SGDLS and CDR2 is YYNGEE in the germline V gene. The germline V and J ends were trimmed by 0 bases and 8 bases, with 5 bases remaining between them. The CDR3 loop is CASSVVLGELFF. The DNA for the CDR3 is TGTGCCAGCAGCGTAGTTCTGGGGGAGCTGTTTTTT.

This rearrangement joins TRBV2 to TRBJ2-3; no definite D call. The germline V gene encodes CDR1 SNHLY and CDR2 FYNNEI. The CDR3 sequence is 13 residues long. The V gene lost 8 bases and the J gene lost 1 base, with 10 bases spanning the gap. As DNA, the CDR3 is TGTGCCAGCTCTCCCTACGGCACAGATACGCAGTATTTT. The encoded protein is CASSPYGTDTQYF.

The chain employs TRBV10-2 and TRBJ1-3; TRBD1 might be the D (6 bases). The CDR3 runs 14 residues. Between the trimmed V and J ends, which lost 6 bases and 4 bases, there was a span of 13 bases. Germline loops: CDR1 WSHSY, CDR2 SAAADI. The CDR3 coding sequence is TGCGCCAGCAGCAAACAGGGATTCGGAAACACCATATATTTT. This encodes CASSKQGFGNTIYF.

This clone was detected only once. The genes are TRBV4-2 and TRBJ2-2, with TRBD2 matching 7 bases. CDR1 is LGHNA and CDR2 is YNFKEQ in the germline V gene. The CDR3 consists of 16 residues. Unmatched junction bases numbered 13, after V lost 10 bases and J lost 2 bases. CDR3 in amino acids: CATRPWGGKNTGELFF. Here the CDR3 DNA reads TGTGCCACCCGCCCTTGGGGGGGGAAAAACACCGGGGAGCTGTTTTTT.

This clone came up once. The V gene is TRBV10-3, the J gene TRBJ1-2, with 8 positions matching TRBD1. V lost 6 bases to trimming and J lost 2 bases; unmatched junction nucleotides: 8. Germline V CDR1 and CDR2: ENHRY, SYGVKD. This CDR3 is built from 15 residues. CDR3 loop: CAIRPGQGGNYGYTF. In DNA form, the CDR3 reads TGTGCCATCAGACCCGGACAGGGCGGGAACTATGGCTACACCTTC.

The chain links TRBV4-1 to TRBJ1-5; a possible D gene is TRBD1 (6 bases). V dropped 0 bases and J dropped 10 bases, with 13 bases sitting between them. The CDR3 contains 14 residues. From germline, CDR1 is MGHRA and CDR2 YSYEKL. This CDR3 is CASSQDRGGDPQHF. The CDR3 DNA is TGCGCCAGCAGCCAAGATAGGGGGGGCGATCCCCAGCATTTT.

This chain joins TRBV6-5 and TRBJ2-5; possible D gene TRBD2, 6 bases. Trimming stripped 5 bases from V and 9 bases from J, with 13 bases between. CDR3 size: 12 residues. Germline CDR1 MNHEY, CDR2 SVGAGI. CDR3 loop: CASSAGSGAQYF. The CDR3 bases are TGTGCCAGCAGTGCAGGTTCGGGGGCCCAGTACTTC.

The rearrangement links TRBV2 to TRBJ2-3; D perhaps matches TRBD1 (6 bases). V dropped 3 bases and J dropped 5 bases, with 12 bases sitting between them. CDR1 and CDR2 (germline): SNHLY, FYNNEI. This CDR3 is built from 14 residues. The CDR3 reads CASSDRGPGDTQYF. CDR3 nucleotide sequence: TGTGCCAGCAGTGACAGGGGCCCTGGAGATACGCAGTATTTT.

The V gene is TRBV5-1, the J gene TRBJ2-5; D is possibly TRBD2 (6 bases). V dropped 4 bases and J dropped 5 bases, with 9 bases sitting between them. The length of the CDR3 is 12 residues. CDR1 and CDR2 (germline): SGHRS, YFSETQ. As DNA, the CDR3 is TGCGCCAGCAGCGGGGCGGGGGAGACCCAGTACTTC. It codes for CASSGAGETQYF.

The chain couples TRBV30 to TRBJ1-3, with TRBD1 matching over 7 bases. Germline V gene lookup returns CDR1 GTSNPN and CDR2 SVGIG (reference sequence). The CDR3 consists of 13 residues. V lost 4 bases to trimming and J lost 3 bases; unmatched junction nucleotides: 3. The CDR3 is CAWTWDSGNTIYF. DNA for the CDR3: TGTGCCTGGACCTGGGACAGTGGAAACACCATATATTTT.

The chain joins TRBV9 to TRBJ1-2; no firm D call. Trimming shortened V by 2 bases and J by 1 base, and 9 bases separated the two germline ends. CDR3 length: 14 residues. The germline V gene encodes CDR1 SGDLS and CDR2 YYNGEE. CDR3 in amino acids: CASSVLNSNYGYTF. CDR3 nucleotides: TGTGCCAGCAGCGTGCTAAATAGTAACTATGGCTACACCTTC.

The rearrangement joins TRBV5-1 to TRBJ1-2, with D unresolved. The CDR3 totals 15 residues. The V gene lost 0 bases and the J gene lost 1 base, with 10 bases spanning the gap. CDR1 is SGHRS and CDR2 is YFSETQ in the germline V gene. The CDR3 nucleotides read TGCGCCAGCAGCTTGGCCACAGTTGGTAACTATGGCTACACCTTC. Translating it yields CASSLATVGNYGYTF.

V usage is TRBV10-3 and J usage is TRBJ2-5, with 9 positions matching TRBD1. Germline V lookup: CDR1 ENHRY, CDR2 SYGVKD. The length of the CDR3 is 15 residues. After removal of 5 bases from V and 2 bases from J, the junction contained 6 bases not matched to a gene. CDR3 sequence (DNA): TGTGCCATCAGTCCGGGACAGGGCGGACAAGAGACCCAGTACTTC. Translating gives CAISPGQGGQETQYF.

The genes are TRBV27 and TRBJ2-7; 7 positions agree with TRBD2. V lost 11 bases to trimming and J lost 3 bases; unmatched junction nucleotides: 7. CDR3 size: 12 residues. Germline CDR1 and CDR2: MNHEY and SMNVEV (reference sequence). This CDR3 reads CAVAGVSYEQYF. CDR3 sequence (DNA): TGTGCCGTGGCGGGAGTAAGCTACGAGCAGTACTTC.

The chain uses TRBV11-2 and TRBJ2-5; 14 nucleotides match TRBD2. Trimming at V came to 5 bases and at J to 7 bases, leaving 3 bases not matched to a gene. Germline CDR1 SGHAT, CDR2 FQNNGV. The CDR3 is 14 amino acids. The CDR3 reads CASSLTSGRGTQYF. The CDR3 DNA follows: TGTGCCAGCAGCCTGACTAGCGGGAGGGGGACCCAGTACTTC.

This chain joins TRBV2 and TRBJ2-2; TRBD2 aligns across 10 bases. Germline CDR1 is SNHLY and CDR2 is FYNNEI. The CDR3 loop spans 16 amino acids. V lost 4 bases, J lost 2 bases, and 4 bases stayed unmatched. Here the CDR3 reads CASSVPSGRNTGELFF. The DNA of the CDR3 is TGTGCCAGCAGTGTACCTAGCGGGAGAAACACCGGGGAGCTGTTTTTT.